These 25 T cell receptor beta chains were all obtained from the same sample, sequenced in a study of T cells in Graves' hyperthyroidism and ophthalmopathy. Authors of the study amplified TCR beta CDR3 regions from RNA transcripts. TCR CDR3 regions were first amplified by RT-PCR with HTBI primers. TCRdb ran MiXCR on the multiplex PCR reads and lists one entry per CDR3 protein. The table has some 600,000 distinct CDR3 sequences, about 45% seen once. What was sequenced was peripheral blood or thyroid tissue (not recorded which). Receptor source: a woman younger than 30 with Graves' hyperthyroidism.

This clonotype was seen ten or more times. The V call is TRBV2, the J call TRBJ1-5; D call uncertain. The germline gives CDR1 SNHLY, CDR2 FYNNEI. V lost 6 bases and J lost 3, with 6 bases in between. The CDR3 runs 12 residues. The CDR3 DNA is TGTGCCAGCAGCCCTCACAATCAGCCCCAGCATTTT. As protein: CASSPHNQPQHF.

The chain employs TRBV7-3 and TRBJ2-7, with D unresolved. Trimming took off 4 bases at V and 5 bases at J, with 18 bases between the two ends. CDR1 is SGHTA and CDR2 is FQGTGA in the germline V gene. The CDR3 has 15 residues. The CDR3 bases are TGTGCCAGCAGCTCCAACCTGAGAGGCTGGGACGAGCAGTACTTC. Its protein is CASSSNLRGWDEQYF.

This chain joins TRBV7-2 and TRBJ1-6; D uncertain. The CDR3 is 16 residues long. Germline values: CDR1 SGHTA, CDR2 FQGNSA. The V gene lost 1 base and the J gene lost 5 bases, with 12 bases spanning the gap. DNA of the CDR3: TGTGCCAGCAGCTTAGGTCGGCGAAGGAATAATTCACCCCTCCACTTT. It codes for CASSLGRRRNNSPLHF.

The chain uses TRBV24-1 and TRBJ1-2; D is uncertain. The CDR3 loop spans 13 amino acids. Germline V gives CDR1 KGHDR, CDR2 SFDVKD. Between the trimmed V and J ends, which lost 2 bases and 0 bases, there was a span of 3 bases. In DNA form, the CDR3 reads TGTGCCACCAGTGATTGGACTAACTATGGCTACACCTTC. Its translation: CATSDWTNYGYTF.

The chain couples TRBV29-1 to TRBJ2-7, with D perhaps TRBD2 (6 bases). Germline values: CDR1 SQVTM, CDR2 ANQGSEA. CDR3 length: 15 amino acids. V was trimmed by 5 bases and J by 5 bases, leaving 22 bases between them. The CDR3 DNA follows: TGCAGCGTTTTTGACTGGGGGGAAAATCGCGACGAGCAGTACTTC. Amino acid sequence: CSVFDWGENRDEQYF.

V is TRBV29-1 and J is TRBJ1-2, with a weak D call TRBD1 (5 bases). Germline CDR1 and CDR2: SQVTM and ANQGSEA. Trimming took off 7 bases at V and 7 bases at J, with 13 bases between the two ends. This CDR3 comprises 11 residues. The CDR3 region is CSGTDGAGYTF. The CDR3 DNA sequence: TGCAGCGGCACGGACGGGGCTGGCTACACCTTC.

The V and J genes are TRBV20-1 and TRBJ1-2; 7 nucleotides line up with TRBD1. Germline loops: CDR1 DFQATT, CDR2 SNEGSKA (reference sequence). The CDR3 is 14 residues long. The V gene end was trimmed by 3 bases and the J gene end by 3 bases; junction bases not matched to a gene: 7. The CDR3 protein is CSARNRGQDYGYTF. CDR3 nucleotide sequence: TGCAGTGCTAGGAATAGGGGGCAGGACTATGGCTACACCTTC.

The rearrangement links TRBV19 to TRBJ1-1; possible D gene TRBD1, 6 bases. The CDR3 is 14 amino acids. Germline loops: CDR1 LNHDA, CDR2 SQIVND (reference sequence). V dropped 2 bases and J dropped 3 bases, with 10 bases sitting between them. Written as DNA, the CDR3 is TGTGCCAGTAGTATATTTGGACAGCACACTGAAGCTTTCTTT. This translates into CASSIFGQHTEAFF.

This clonotype showed up just a few times. The chain carries TRBV24-1 and TRBJ1-4; 7 bases line up with TRBD1. CDR1 is KGHDR, CDR2 SFDVKD, per germline. The CDR3 covers 17 residues. After removal of 1 base from V and 1 base from J, the junction contained 5 bases not matched to a gene. The CDR3 DNA sequence: TGTGCCACCAGTGATTTAGGACAGGTCCAAACTAATGAAAAACTGTTTTTT. It is translated as CATSDLGQVQTNEKLFF.

In the case of this clonotype: At one boundary the junction diverges from the germline segment, which might be a read error. The genes are TRBV7-8 and TRBJ2-6; unclear D gene. CDR1 is SGHVS, CDR2 FQNEAQ, per germline. This CDR3 spans 17 amino acids. This CDR3 reads CASSPSGVQSGANVLTF. CDR3 DNA sequence: TGCGCCAGCAGCCCCTCCGGAGTGCAGTCTGGGGCCAACGTCCTGACTTTC.

The chain employs TRBV9 and TRBJ2-5, with 13 bases matching TRBD2. The germline gives CDR1 SGDLS, CDR2 YYNGEE. V was pared by 5 bases and J by 4 bases, with 8 bases of the junction left unmatched. The CDR3 totals 16 residues. The DNA for the CDR3 is TGTGCCAGCAGTTCGACTAGCGGGAGGAAGCGAGAGACCCAGTACTTC. It codes for CASSSTSGRKRETQYF.

The chain is built from TRBV15 and TRBJ1-4, with no clear D. Germline-derived CDR1 and CDR2 are LNHNV and YYDKDF (reference sequence). The V end lost 8 bases, the J end lost 5 bases, and 12 bases lay between the germline ends. CDR3 size: 13 residues. CDR3 DNA: TGTGCCACCGAAGTGTCCTACAATGAAAAACTGTTTTTT. Translating gives CATEVSYNEKLFF.

The chain combines TRBV5-4 with TRBJ2-7, with D possibly being TRBD2 (7 bases). Germline V gives CDR1 SGHNT, CDR2 YYREEE (reference sequence). The ends were cut back, 3 bases at V and 6 bases at J, with 16 bases in the middle. The CDR3 has 14 amino acids. The CDR3 DNA sequence: TGTGCCAGCAGCTACATCGAGGGGGGGTCCGAGCAGTACTTC. This gives the protein CASSYIEGGSEQYF.

V usage is TRBV10-3 and J usage is TRBJ1-5; D uncertain. V gave up 4 bases and J gave up 3 bases, with 4 bases separating them. The CDR3 runs 12 residues. Germline lookup yields CDR1 ENHRY and CDR2 SYGVKD. CDR3 bases: TGTGCCATCAGTGGGCTCAATCAGCCCCAGCATTTT. It codes for CAISGLNQPQHF.

This clonotype showed up many times. V gene TRBV11-2 combines with J gene TRBJ1-6, with unresolved D. The CDR3 loop spans 14 amino acids. Between the trimmed V and J ends, which lost 0 bases and 9 bases, there was a span of 9 bases. Germline CDR1 SGHAT, CDR2 FQNNGV. The CDR3 here is CASSLDRQLSPLHF. The CDR3 coding sequence is TGTGCCAGCAGCTTAGATAGGCAGCTTTCACCCCTCCACTTT.

This sequence joins TRBV5-1 and TRBJ1-1; D is ambiguous. Germline V lookup: CDR1 SGHRS, CDR2 YFSETQ. V was cut by 0 bases and J by 0 bases, with 6 bases left in between. The CDR3 is 14 residues long. The CDR3 reads CASSLEHLNTEAFF. For the CDR3, the DNA is TGCGCCAGCAGCTTGGAGCACCTGAACACTGAAGCTTTCTTT.

This clonotype was found a few times. The chain is built from TRBV2 and TRBJ2-7, with D tentatively TRBD1 (5 bases). The germline CDR1 and CDR2 sequences are SNHLY and FYNNEI. V was pared by 6 bases and J by 2 bases, with 11 bases between. The CDR3 has 13 amino acids. The CDR3 bases are TGTGCCAGCAGCCCACAGGAGCCCTACGAGCAGTACTTC. It translates to CASSPQEPYEQYF.

This clonotype was counted between two and nine times. CDR3 nucleotide sequence: TGTGCCAGCAGACGACGGAACACTGAAGCTTTCTTT. Translation gives CASRRRNTEAFF. The rearrangement joins TRBV12-3 or TRBV12-4 to TRBJ1-1, with D unresolved. V shed 6 bases and J shed 1 base, with 6 bases lying between them. CDR3 length: 12 residues.

V and J are TRBV19 and TRBJ2-7; the D gene is possibly TRBD2 (5 bases). The CDR3 is 16 residues long. Germline V CDR1 and CDR2: LNHDA, SQIVND (reference sequence). V was pared by 7 bases and J by 3 bases, with 22 bases between. The CDR3 sequence is CASKSRPGNSNYEQYF. CDR3 nucleotide sequence: TGTGCCAGTAAATCTCGACCCGGGAACAGTAACTACGAGCAGTACTTC. Full variable domain (missing parts from reference TRBV19 and TRBJ2-7): DGGITQSPKYLFRKEGQNVTLSCEQNLNHDAMYWYRQDPGQGLRLIYYSQIVNDFQKGDIAEGYSVSREKKESFPLTVTSAQKNPTAFYLCASKSRPGNSNYEQYFGPGTRLTVT.

The CDR3 reads CASSEAHGSVIYGYTF. In DNA form, the CDR3 reads TGTGCCAGCAGTGAAGCGCACGGATCGGTGATCTATGGCTACACCTTC. This chain uses TRBV6-1 with TRBJ1-2; D call uncertain. The CDR3 contains 16 residues. Deletions cut 0 bases from V and 4 bases from J, with 15 bases between. Germline V gene sequence: CDR1 MNHNS, CDR2 SASEGT.

Here the CDR3 DNA reads TGTGCCAGCAGCCCATCGCGTTTTAGCAATCAGCCCCAGCATTTT. Its protein is CASSPSRFSNQPQHF. The chain has TRBV6-2 or TRBV6-3 and TRBJ1-5; no clear D gene. CDR1 is MNHEY, CDR2 SVGEGT, per germline. This CDR3 spans 15 amino acids. V was clipped by 6 bases and J by 0 bases, with 12 bases between them.

A word on this clonotype: A much larger clone differs by one base, so this may be a read error. Given the absence of the conserved phenylalanine or tryptophan at the CDR3 end, a read error is likely. The rearrangement joins TRBV19 to TRBJ2-7, with a possible D match to TRBD2 (6 bases). The CDR3 sequence is 12 residues long. V dropped 4 bases and J dropped 4 bases, with 8 bases sitting between them. The V gene's germline CDR1 is LNHDA and CDR2 SQIVND (reference sequence). DNA of the CDR3: TGTGCCAGTAGTACTCGGGGGTACGAGCAGTACCTC. This encodes CASSTRGYEQYL.

This clonotype was picked up many times. Here the CDR3 reads CASRGGYAFF. The CDR3 DNA follows: TGTGCCAGCAGGGGGGGATACGCTTTCTTT. The gene calls are TRBV2 and TRBJ1-1, with D tentatively TRBD1 (5 bases). V gave up 6 bases and J gave up 11 bases, with 10 bases separating them. CDR1 SNHLY and CDR2 FYNNEI come from the germline V gene. The CDR3 is 10 residues long. The whole variable domain, remainder taken from reference TRBV2 and TRBJ1-1, is EPEVTQTPSHQVTQMGQEVILRCVPISNHLYFYWYRQILGQKVEFLVSFYNNEISEKSEIFDDQFSVERPDGSNFTLKIRSTKLEDSAMYFCASRGGYAFFGQGTRLTVV.

This chain joins TRBV19 and TRBJ2-7, with D perhaps TRBD2 (5 bases). V was shortened by 7 bases and J by 2 bases, with 15 bases between the two germline ends. The CDR3 contains 14 residues. Germline V CDR1 and CDR2: LNHDA, SQIVND (reference sequence). CDR3: CASNPGRGTYEQYF. DNA of the CDR3: TGTGCCAGTAATCCCGGACGGGGTACCTACGAGCAGTACTTC.

The table lists this clonotype with many counts. The J gene is TRBJ1-6, the V gene TRBV7-2; no clear D gene. The germline gives CDR1 SGHTA, CDR2 FQGNSA. The V end was cut by 1 base, the J end by 7 bases, with 11 bases between. The CDR3 runs 15 residues. The CDR3 reads CASSLGAGTNSPLHF. The CDR3 DNA sequence: TGTGCCAGCAGCTTAGGTGCCGGTACAAATTCACCCCTCCACTTT.